The T cell receptor (beta chain) described here comes from a study of cytomegalovirus exposure and HLA in healthy donors. The wider study: There were 70 million to 95 million unique TCRs (from HLA-typed donors) in an early data release. Notes on the study in general: Later analysis identified several of the most significant clusters that appeared linked to common viral pathogens.

It was with 60 Vbeta and 13 Jbeta primers that the PCR ran. Some clones are missing from TCRdb's copy, which holds only in-frame ones; the method was immunoSEQ multiplex PCR. The table includes approximately 120,000 clones, approximately 70% detected once. About this clone: Its antigen is not known.

The CDR3 runs 16 residues. Germline V CDR1 and CDR2: MDHEN, SYDVKM. V gave up 1 base and J gave up 5 bases; unmatched junction bases: 8. The chain recombines TRBV28 with TRBJ2-7; TRBD1 agrees at 10 bases. Sequenced: PBMCs. This TCR came from a man between 60 and 70 years old in good health and CMV-seropositive. DNA for the CDR3: TGTGCCAGCAGTTTATCTTTGGGACAGGGGAGAAACGAGCAGTACTTC. It encodes CASSLSLGQGRNEQYF.